A single sample gave rise to the 14 T cell receptor beta chains below, sequenced in a study of T cell repertoires in cytomegalovirus infection. Their cognate antigens are unknown. Via MiXCR, TCRdb re-called the reads, giving one row per CDR3 protein. This table holds some 900,000 distinct CDR3 sequences, over 25% found once. The sample consisted of cultured CD8+ T cells from PBMCs, taken from culture after CMV antigen stimulation. The receptors stem from a human donor in good health (CMV status not recorded). Some clones in this sample may be carry-over from other donors' samples.

The gene calls are TRBV6-1 and TRBJ2-7; D is possibly TRBD2 (5 bases). The CDR3 is 12 residues long. Trimming left V 5 bases short and J 4 bases short, with 9 bases between. CDR1 is MNHNS and CDR2 is SASEGT in the germline V gene. CDR3 DNA sequence: TGTGCCAGCAGTCTGGACTTGTACGAGCAGTACGTC. This gives the protein CASSLDLYEQYV.

This rearrangement joins TRBV20-1 to TRBJ1-2; the D is unclear. The CDR3 consists of 12 residues. The V end was cut by 6 bases, the J end by 7 bases, with 15 bases between. Germline V gene sequence: CDR1 DFQATT, CDR2 SNEGSKA (reference sequence). As DNA, the CDR3 is TGCAGTGCCCCTGGTCCTCTGGGTGGCTACACCTTC. This sequence encodes CSAPGPLGGYTF.

The chain uses TRBV4-1 and TRBJ2-1; TRBD2 matches at 8 bases. Losses at the gene ends were 7 bases for V and 5 bases for J; bases not matched to a gene: 4. Germline CDR1 is MGHRA and CDR2 is YSYEKL. CDR3 length: 13 amino acids. The CDR3 sequence: CASTQGLDNEQFF. CDR3 DNA: TGCGCCAGCACCCAGGGACTAGACAATGAGCAGTTCTTC.

This chain links TRBV6-1 with TRBJ1-6; tentative D call: TRBD1 (6 bases). The CDR3 loop spans 16 amino acids. CDR1 is MNHNS, CDR2 SASEGT, per germline. V was trimmed by 7 bases and J by 8 bases, leaving 21 bases between them. The CDR3 DNA reads TGTGCCAGCACACCCCTCGAAGGGGGGAATGATTCACCCCTCCACTTT. Amino acid sequence: CASTPLEGGNDSPLHF.

V and J are TRBV7-9 and TRBJ2-3; 13 nucleotides agree with TRBD2. Trimming removed 5 bases from V and 0 bases from J; junction bases left unmatched: 8. The germline CDR1 and CDR2 sequences are SEHNR and FQNEAQ (reference sequence). This CDR3 has 18 residues. CDR3 DNA: TGTGCCAGCAGCCAAGGACTAGCGGGGGCCCCTAGCACAGATACGCAGTATTTT. It yields the protein CASSQGLAGAPSTDTQYF.

The J gene is TRBJ2-7, the V gene TRBV7-9; unclear D gene. Trimming took off 0 bases at V and 3 bases at J, with 9 bases between the two ends. The germline V gene has CDR1 SEHNR and CDR2 FQNEAQ (reference sequence). The CDR3 totals 14 residues. Here the CDR3 reads CASSLAGEDYEQYF. The CDR3 DNA is TGTGCCAGCAGCTTAGCCGGTGAAGACTACGAGCAGTACTTC.

The rearrangement joins TRBV27 to TRBJ1-6; TRBD1 is a possible D gene (5 bases). V was shortened by 2 bases and J by 8 bases, with 10 bases between the two germline ends. The CDR3 is 14 amino acids. Germline assignment: CDR1 MNHEY and CDR2 SMNVEV (reference sequence). CDR3 amino acids: CASSLLGGDSPLHF. The DNA for the CDR3 is TGTGCCAGCAGTTTACTGGGGGGTGATTCACCCCTCCACTTT.

The chain employs TRBV28 and TRBJ2-1; 10 bases are a match to TRBD1. CDR1 is MDHEN, CDR2 SYDVKM, per germline. The CDR3 is 15 residues long. J gave up 10 bases and V 5 bases, and 11 bases lay outside the gene matches. Here the CDR3 reads CASSKTWGDRGEQFF. CDR3 DNA sequence: TGTGCCAGCAGTAAGACCTGGGGGGACAGGGGAGAGCAGTTCTTC.

V and J are TRBV6-2 or TRBV6-3 and TRBJ2-5; possibly TRBD2 for D (5 bases). This CDR3 region has 16 residues. Trimming removed 2 bases at V and 1 base at J, with 14 bases between. CDR1 and CDR2 from the germline V gene are MNHEY and SVGEGT. In DNA, the CDR3 is TGTGCCAGCAGTTACCGCCCGTTCGGGGTCCAAGAGACCCAGTACTTC. It is translated as CASSYRPFGVQETQYF.

The CDR3 loop is CASSYTAVGTEAFF. As DNA, the CDR3 is TGTGCCAGCAGTTACACGGCGGTCGGGACTGAAGCTTTCTTT. The V and J genes are TRBV6-6 and TRBJ1-1; D unresolved. CDR1 and CDR2 (germline): MNHNY, SVGAGI (reference sequence). CDR3 length: 14 amino acids. V lost 2 bases to trimming and J lost 5 bases, with 12 bases between them.

This clonotype was observed many times. This sequence joins TRBV7-6 and TRBJ1-2, with 7 bases identical to TRBD1. Germline CDR1 is SGHVS and CDR2 is FNYEAQ. This CDR3 is 14 amino acids long. V was pared by 1 base and J by 5 bases, with 4 bases of the junction left unmatched. The CDR3 protein is CASSLGPGGYGYTF. DNA for the CDR3: TGTGCCAGCAGCTTAGGTCCAGGGGGGTATGGCTACACCTTC.

V is TRBV7-9 and J is TRBJ2-1, with 7 positions matching TRBD2. CDR1 SEHNR and CDR2 FQNEAQ come from the germline V gene (reference sequence). The CDR3 length is 14 residues. The J segment lost 0 bases and the V segment lost 10 bases, leaving 6 bases of the junction unmatched. CDR3 DNA: TGTGCCACTCTCGGGGGGAACTCCTACAATGAGCAGTTCTTC. It specifies CATLGGNSYNEQFF.

This chain connects TRBV9 to TRBJ2-1; 9 bases align to TRBD1. CDR3 length: 16 amino acids. J lost 7 bases, V lost 4 bases, and 12 bases had no gene match. The germline V gene encodes CDR1 SGDLS and CDR2 YYNGEE. The CDR3 reads CASSTNRDRVWNEQFF. The CDR3 coding sequence is TGTGCCAGCAGCACCAACCGGGACAGGGTTTGGAATGAGCAGTTCTTC.

This rearrangement joins TRBV5-6 to TRBJ1-5; 7 bases fit TRBD1. The CDR3 spans 14 residues. In germline, CDR1 is SGHDT, CDR2 YYEEEE. Trimming removed 3 bases from V and 7 bases from J; junction bases left unmatched: 7. In DNA, the CDR3 is TGTGCCAGCAGCTCCAGACAGGGTCTCCAGCCCCAGCATTTT. This gives the protein CASSSRQGLQPQHF.